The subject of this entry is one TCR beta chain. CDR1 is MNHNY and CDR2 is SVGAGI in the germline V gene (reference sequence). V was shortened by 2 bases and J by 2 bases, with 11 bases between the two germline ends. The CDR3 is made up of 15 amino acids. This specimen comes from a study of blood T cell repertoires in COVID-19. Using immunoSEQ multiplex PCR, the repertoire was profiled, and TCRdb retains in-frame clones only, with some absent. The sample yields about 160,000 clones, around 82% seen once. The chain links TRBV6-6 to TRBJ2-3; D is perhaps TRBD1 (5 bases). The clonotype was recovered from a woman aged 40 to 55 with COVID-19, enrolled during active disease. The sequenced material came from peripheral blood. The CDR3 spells CASSYLGQNTDTQYF. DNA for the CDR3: TGTGCCAGCAGTTACCTGGGGCAGAACACAGATACGCAGTATTTT.